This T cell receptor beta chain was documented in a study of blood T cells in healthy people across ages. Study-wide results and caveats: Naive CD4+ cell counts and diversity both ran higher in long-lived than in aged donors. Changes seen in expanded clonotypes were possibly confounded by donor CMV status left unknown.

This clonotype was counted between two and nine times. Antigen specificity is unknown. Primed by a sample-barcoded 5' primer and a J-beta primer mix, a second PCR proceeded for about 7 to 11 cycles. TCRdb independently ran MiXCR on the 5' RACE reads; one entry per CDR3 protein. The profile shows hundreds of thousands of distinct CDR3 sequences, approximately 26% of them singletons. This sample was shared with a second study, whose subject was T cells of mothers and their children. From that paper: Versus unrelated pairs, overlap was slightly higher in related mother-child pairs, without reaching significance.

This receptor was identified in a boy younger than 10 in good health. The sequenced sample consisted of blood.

For the CDR3, the DNA is TGCGCCAGCAGCTTCTCTCTAGCGGGCACCGGGGAGCTGTTTTTT. This translates into CASSFSLAGTGELFF. The chain recombines TRBV5-1 with TRBJ2-2; 8 positions match TRBD2. This CDR3 comprises 15 residues. With 2 bases clipped from V and 4 bases from J, the junction kept 4 bases outside the gene matches. Germline values: CDR1 SGHRS, CDR2 YFSETQ.